The 2 T cell receptor beta chains listed next were all sequenced from one sample in a study of T cell repertoires in cytomegalovirus infection. Their antigens are not known. TCRdb independently ran MiXCR on the reads; one entry per CDR3 protein. The sample lists tens of thousands of distinct CDR3 sequences, more than 20% occurring once. The starting material was CD8+ T cells from cultured PBMCs, obtained from culture after CMV antigen stimulation. The receptors were sampled from a human donor in good health (CMV status not recorded). Some clones in this sample may be carry-over from other donors' samples.

The V gene is TRBV7-9, the J gene TRBJ2-1; tentative D call: TRBD1 (6 bases). CDR1 and CDR2 (germline): SEHNR, FQNEAQ (reference sequence). The CDR3 contains 14 residues. V was clipped by 1 base and J by 8 bases, with 12 bases between them. Here the CDR3 reads CASSLGGRTDEQFF. The CDR3, as DNA: TGTGCCAGCAGCTTAGGGGGGCGCACCGATGAGCAGTTCTTC.

The chain recombines TRBV19 with TRBJ1-1, with D perhaps matching TRBD1 (5 bases). V was cut by 4 bases and J by 3 bases, with 9 bases left in between. CDR1 and CDR2 from the germline V gene are LNHDA and SQIVND (reference sequence). The CDR3 runs to 13 residues. The CDR3: CASSRKGDTEAFF. CDR3 coding DNA: TGTGCCAGTAGTAGAAAAGGGGACACTGAAGCTTTCTTT.